The rows below give T cell receptor beta chains drawn from one sample of a study of T cell repertoires in cytomegalovirus infection. TCRdb re-called the reads with MiXCR, one entry per CDR3 protein. The sample carries more than 650,000 distinct CDR3 sequences, under 40% recorded once. The specimen sequenced was PBMCs. The receptor set was obtained from a human donor in good health (CMV status not recorded). Some clones in this sample may be carry-over from other donors' samples. Each CDR3 is given with its conserved first and last residue. The D gene is left open where the match is weak. Some rows mark clone size as missing; the rest say once, few, many or name a class of expanded clone.

length	size	D	V	J	CDR3
17	.	.	TRBV7-9	TRBJ2-2	CASSPPYTPRNTGELFF
15	.	TRBD2	TRBV12-3/TRBV12-4	TRBJ2-1	CASSQSGRRGNEQFF
12	few	TRBD1	TRBV7-3	TRBJ1-1	CASSYGQGEAFF
16	.	TRBD1	TRBV6-5	TRBJ1-2	CASSSDRGRFNYGYTF
11	few	.	TRBV29-1	TRBJ2-7	CSVRISYEQYF
18	.	TRBD1	TRBV4-1	TRBJ1-2	CASSQALSGTGNNYGYTF
16	few	TRBD1	TRBV6-1	TRBJ2-7	CASSRLPGQGASEQYF
17	.	TRBD1	TRBV12-3/TRBV12-4	TRBJ1-5	CASSSGTGDYSNQPQHF
15	.	.	TRBV15	TRBJ2-1	CATSRGPDSYNEQFF
18	.	TRBD2	TRBV5-5	TRBJ2-2	CASSRGLAGVGGTGELFF
15	.	TRBD1	TRBV7-8	TRBJ1-4	CARSLGVSGQEKLFF
15	.	TRBD1	TRBV7-6	TRBJ2-6	CATSKGASGANVLTF
14	.	.	TRBV6-1	TRBJ1-4	CASGVQSVGEKLFF
13	few	.	TRBV5-5	TRBJ2-7	CASSSGPTYEQYF
17	.	.	TRBV6-1	TRBJ2-3	CASIMIPGLLAGATQYF
16	many	.	TRBV28	TRBJ1-4	CASSSSDLRANEKLFF
13	few	TRBD2	TRBV7-9	TRBJ2-2	CASSPGRPGELFF
12	.	.	TRBV29-1	TRBJ1-1	CSVGKTNTEAFF
15	few	TRBD1	TRBV12-3/TRBV12-4	TRBJ1-1	CASSLPGQGDTEAFF
14	.	.	TRBV6-6	TRBJ2-2	CARRDTGYTGELFF
13	.	.	TRBV28	TRBJ2-7	CASSFGEQGEQYF
17	.	.	TRBV7-4	TRBJ1-5	CASSAGTTPFSNQPQHF
13	few	.	TRBV28	TRBJ1-4	CASSFGLNEKLFF
16	few	.	TRBV28	TRBJ1-4	CASSFSPGEPNEKLFF
16	.	TRBD2	TRBV28	TRBJ2-7	CASATGEGPSSYEQYF
15	.	.	TRBV12-3/TRBV12-4	TRBJ2-7	CASSGRVGSSYEQYF
11	.	.	TRBV11-1	TRBJ2-7	CASSLSEEQYF
15	.	.	TRBV19	TRBJ2-2	CASSIRRANTGELFF
13	.	.	TRBV6-5	TRBJ1-5	CSRSRLSHQPQHF
13	.	.	TRBV2	TRBJ2-1	CASSDQWAPEQFF
13	few	.	TRBV7-4	TRBJ1-1	CASSSGEGPEAFF
15	.	TRBD1	TRBV5-4	TRBJ1-2	CASLRRDRADSGYTF
15	once	.	TRBV10-3	TRBJ2-5	CAISESTAGQETQYF
17	many	TRBD1	TRBV7-2	TRBJ2-7	CASSLEEGQAYSYEQYF
13	.	.	TRBV20-1	TRBJ2-7	CSAPTGVTYEQYF
13	.	.	TRBV4-1	TRBJ1-1	CASSQDFRSKAFF